These 32 T cell receptor beta chains were sequenced from one sample in a study of T cells after yellow fever vaccination. MiXCR, applied by TCRdb to the 5' RACE reads, yields one record per CDR3 protein. The sample holds 620,000 or so distinct CDR3 sequences, about 17% seen once. Source: PBMCs, taken roughly 5 days after the first yellow fever vaccination. The receptors shown here come from a man aged 18 to 29 who received the YFV17D yellow fever vaccine.

The chain combines TRBV13 with TRBJ2-7; D not resolved. With 4 bases removed from V and 5 bases from J, the gap between germline ends came to 12 bases. The CDR3 spans 13 residues. Germline-derived CDR1 and CDR2 are PRHDT and FYEKMQ (reference sequence). CDR3 sequence reads: CASSSDSGHEQYF. Written as DNA, the CDR3 is TGTGCCAGCAGCTCCGACTCGGGTCACGAGCAGTACTTC. The whole variable domain, filled in from reference TRBV13 and TRBJ2-7, reads AAGVIQSPRHLIKEKRETATLKCYPIPRHDTVYWYQQGPGQDPQFLISFYEKMQSDKGSIPDRFSAQQFSDYHSELNMSSLELGDSALYFCASSSDSGHEQYFGPGTRLTVT.

This clonotype came up a few times. The chain joins TRBV10-3 to TRBJ2-1, with TRBD2 identical over 11 bases. The CDR3 is 15 residues long. V dropped 5 bases and J dropped 7; count of bases not matched to a gene: 7. Germline V gives CDR1 ENHRY, CDR2 SYGVKD. CDR3 sequence (DNA): TGTGCCATCAGTCTTACTAGCGGGGGTATTAATGAGCAGTTCTTC. Translating it yields CAISLTSGGINEQFF.

This sequence joins TRBV5-6 and TRBJ1-3; D gene ambiguous. In germline, CDR1 is SGHDT, CDR2 YYEEEE. V dropped 4 bases and J dropped 3 bases, with 20 bases sitting between them. The CDR3 extends over 17 amino acids. The CDR3 DNA is TGTGCCAGCAGCCCCTCGTTGGCAGAGGTTTTTGGAAACACCATATATTTT. Its protein is CASSPSLAEVFGNTIYF.

Of note for this clonotype: A read error may explain this, as a much larger clone is one base away. J is TRBJ2-5 and V is TRBV6-5; D not resolved. The V gene lost 7 bases and the J gene lost 5 bases, with 8 bases spanning the gap. The CDR3 consists of 11 residues. Germline V gives CDR1 MNHEY, CDR2 SVGAGI. CDR3 nucleotide sequence: TGTGCCAGCAACCTGGGGGAGACCCAGTACTTC. The encoded protein is CASNLGETQYF.

This clonotype was seen a handful of times. J is TRBJ2-7 and V is TRBV7-9; unclear D gene. The CDR3 runs to 12 residues. The germline V gene has CDR1 SEHNR and CDR2 FQNEAQ (reference sequence). V was cut by 4 bases and J by 0 bases, with 4 bases left in between. The CDR3 nucleotides read TGTGCCAGCAGCTGGAACTCCTACGAGCAGTACTTC. This gives the protein CASSWNSYEQYF.

J is TRBJ1-6 and V is TRBV5-1; no clear D gene. V was cut by 1 base and J by 9 bases, with 14 bases left in between. This CDR3 comprises 15 residues. Germline V gene sequence: CDR1 SGHRS, CDR2 YFSETQ. CDR3 coding DNA: TGCGCCAGCAGCTTGAGGACTGGTTTGGGTTCACCCCTCCACTTT. This gives the protein CASSLRTGLGSPLHF.

This clonotype was observed a handful of times. The gene calls are TRBV23-1 and TRBJ1-4, with D possibly being TRBD1 (5 bases). TRBV23-1 is an ORF for which the function is uncertain. The CDR3 covers 19 residues. V was clipped by 0 bases and J by 13 bases, with 30 bases between them. The CDR3 sequence is CASSQSLGTTELRTLALFF. The CDR3 DNA reads as TGCGCCAGCAGTCAATCGCTAGGGACCACCGAACTTAGAACCCTCGCACTGTTTTTT.

This clonotype was detected many times. V gene TRBV29-1 combines with J gene TRBJ2-2; D might be TRBD1 (6 bases). The length of the CDR3 is 14 residues. Trimming cost V 6 bases and J 1 base, with 12 bases left between them. Germline V gene sequence: CDR1 SQVTM, CDR2 ANQGSEA. The CDR3 DNA follows: TGCAGCGTCTCAGGGGTTTTGAACACCGGGGAGCTGTTTTTT. Amino acids: CSVSGVLNTGELFF.

In its sample, this clonotype was seen a few times. This chain links TRBV18 with TRBJ2-3; 7 bases align to TRBD2. Germline loops: CDR1 KGHSH, CDR2 LQKENI. Unmatched junction bases numbered 5, after V lost 5 bases and J lost 0 bases. This CDR3 has 15 amino acids. CDR3 DNA: TGTGCCAGCTCAGCACTAGCGACTAGCACAGATACGCAGTATTTT. It codes for CASSALATSTDTQYF.

This clonotype turned up a few times. The J gene is TRBJ1-6, the V gene TRBV20-1, with unresolved D. The length of the CDR3 is 13 residues. V was trimmed by 2 bases and J by 6 bases, leaving 8 bases between them. Germline V gene lookup returns CDR1 DFQATT and CDR2 SNEGSKA (reference sequence). The CDR3 spells CSARRQLNSPLHF. As DNA, the CDR3 is TGCAGTGCTAGAAGGCAGCTTAATTCACCCCTCCACTTT.

The CDR3 loop reads CATSAFRGIGNTIYF. The CDR3 DNA is TGTGCCACCAGCGCATTTCGGGGGATTGGAAACACCATATATTTT. The gene calls are TRBV15 and TRBJ1-3, with TRBD1 as a possible D gene (5 bases). Germline V gene data show CDR1 as LNHNV and CDR2 as YYDKDF (reference sequence). This CDR3 region has 15 residues. V was clipped by 5 bases and J by 3 bases, with 14 bases between them.

The rearrangement uses TRBV12-3 or TRBV12-4 and TRBJ1-6; no firm D call. The V and J ends lost 3 bases and 6 bases respectively, with 9 bases between them. This CDR3 region has 14 residues. In nucleotides, the CDR3 is TGTGCCAGCAGTTTGGTAACTGCTAATTCACCCCTCCACTTT. Protein product: CASSLVTANSPLHF.

This clonotype was observed a handful of times. This chain joins TRBV6-5 and TRBJ2-1, with 9 bases fitting TRBD1. The CDR3 runs 16 residues. Trimming at V came to 0 bases and at J to 4 bases, leaving 4 bases not matched to a gene. From germline, CDR1 is MNHEY and CDR2 SVGAGI. CDR3 nucleotides: TGTGCCAGCAGTTACTCAGACAGGGGGGGATACAATGAGCAGTTCTTC. This sequence encodes CASSYSDRGGYNEQFF.

This clonotype was seen only a few times. V usage is TRBV6-1 and J usage is TRBJ1-2, with a possible D match to TRBD1 (6 bases). Germline lookup yields CDR1 MNHNS and CDR2 SASEGT. Deletions cut 6 bases from V and 4 bases from J, with 15 bases between. The CDR3 spans 14 residues. The CDR3 region has the DNA TGTGCCAGCAGGGGCGACAGGACCTCCTATGGCTACACCTTC. Protein product: CASRGDRTSYGYTF.

This clonotype occurred a few times. V and J are TRBV5-1 and TRBJ1-2; 8 bases are a match to TRBD1. The V gene end was trimmed by 4 bases and the J gene end by 3 bases; junction bases not matched to a gene: 5. Germline V gives CDR1 SGHRS, CDR2 YFSETQ. CDR3 length: 14 residues. In DNA, the CDR3 is TGCGCCAGCAGCACACCGACAGGGGACTATGGCTACACCTTC. This gives the protein CASSTPTGDYGYTF.

The chain couples TRBV11-2 to TRBJ2-1; D is unclear. Germline CDR1 and CDR2: SGHAT and FQNNGV. This CDR3 spans 14 amino acids. Deletions cut 1 base from V and 5 bases from J, with 9 bases between. Here the CDR3 reads CASSLGARHNEQFF. Here the CDR3 DNA reads TGTGCCAGCAGCTTAGGGGCCAGACACAATGAGCAGTTCTTC.

This clonotype was seen only a few times. The chain joins TRBV10-3 to TRBJ1-6; D unresolved. Germline-derived CDR1 and CDR2 are ENHRY and SYGVKD. This CDR3 contains 11 residues. Trimming removed 8 bases from V and 10 bases from J, with 9 bases in between. The CDR3 DNA reads TGTGCCATCGGGATTAGCTCACCCCTCCACTTT. Translating it yields CAIGISSPLHF.

The V and J genes are TRBV7-8 and TRBJ2-5; possible D gene TRBD2, 6 bases. Per germline, CDR1 SGHVS and CDR2 FQNEAQ. This CDR3 is built from 15 residues. V was pared by 5 bases and J by 4 bases, with 17 bases between. Written as DNA, the CDR3 is TGTGCCAGCAGCGAACCGGCGGGGCAAGGAGAGACCCAGTACTTC. It is translated as CASSEPAGQGETQYF.

This clonotype was found a few times. The chain uses TRBV11-2 and TRBJ2-7; 7 bases are shared with TRBD1. V dropped 5 bases and J dropped 2; count of bases not matched to a gene: 9. Germline CDR1 is SGHAT and CDR2 is FQNNGV. The CDR3 contains 15 residues. CDR3 nucleotide sequence: TGTGCCAGCAGCCTGCCGGGACAGCGCACCTACGAGCAGTACTTC. Translating it yields CASSLPGQRTYEQYF.

This clonotype has more than one count but fewer than ten. The rearrangement links TRBV4-3 to TRBJ2-5, with unresolved D. V lost 2 bases and J 4 bases, leaving 11 bases between the germline ends. In germline, CDR1 is LGHNA, CDR2 YSLEER. The CDR3 has 14 amino acids. The CDR3 DNA follows: TGCGCCAGCAGCCAATCCCGGGTTTCAGAGACCCAGTACTTC. Translation gives CASSQSRVSETQYF.

A few counts support this clonotype. V and J are TRBV10-3 and TRBJ1-4; D not certain. The CDR3 is made up of 15 amino acids. V shed 8 bases and J shed 3 bases, with 16 bases lying between them. The germline V gene has CDR1 ENHRY and CDR2 SYGVKD. CDR3 in DNA: TGTGCCATCCGCGGCAGCCGTGGAGCTAATGAAAAACTGTTTTTT. Amino acid sequence: CAIRGSRGANEKLFF.

This clonotype was counted between two and nine times. The CDR3 DNA reads as TGTGCCAGCAGCCCCCTCGGTAAGGGGGCCGGTGAAAAACTGTTTTTT. Translated: CASSPLGKGAGEKLFF. This chain links TRBV3-1 with TRBJ1-4, with TRBD1 matching 7 bases. Per the germline V gene, CDR1 is LGHDT and CDR2 is YNNKEL (reference sequence). The length of the CDR3 is 16 residues. V shed 4 bases, J shed 7 bases, and the junction held 12 bases outside the gene matches. Using reference TRBV3-1 and TRBJ1-4 for the parts outside the CDR3, the full variable domain is DTAVSQTPKYLVTQMGNDKSIKCEQNLGHDTMYWYKQDSKKFLKIMFSYNNKELIINETVPNRFSPKSPDKAHLNLHINSLELGDSAVYFCASSPLGKGAGEKLFFGSGTQLSVL.

This clonotype was recorded at least ten times. The chain couples TRBV5-1 to TRBJ2-1, with 12 positions matching TRBD2. In germline, CDR1 is SGHRS, CDR2 YFSETQ. Losses at the gene ends were 2 bases for V and 6 bases for J; bases not matched to a gene: 6. The CDR3 has 16 residues. CDR3 region: CASSFTSGGIINEQFF. The CDR3 region has the DNA TGCGCCAGCAGCTTTACTAGCGGGGGGATAATCAATGAGCAGTTCTTC.

In this sample, this clonotype turned up a few times. The chain couples TRBV10-3 to TRBJ2-7, with D unresolved. The length of the CDR3 is 14 residues. With 11 bases removed from V and 0 bases from J, the gap between germline ends came to 17 bases. CDR1 and CDR2 from the germline V gene are ENHRY and SYGVKD. This chain's CDR3 is CASRSHSDSYEQYV. Written as DNA, the CDR3 is TGTGCCTCTCGGAGTCATTCAGACTCCTACGAGCAGTACGTC.

Only a few counts were recorded for this clonotype. The chain joins TRBV12-3 or TRBV12-4 to TRBJ1-5; 7 bases map to TRBD1. Trimming removed 2 bases from V and 7 bases from J; junction bases left unmatched: 5. The CDR3 covers 14 residues. CDR3 amino acids: CASSLFRGYQPQHF. The CDR3 DNA reads as TGTGCCAGCAGTTTATTCAGGGGGTACCAGCCCCAGCATTTT.

In this sample, this clonotype turned up many times. This chain joins TRBV12-3 or TRBV12-4 and TRBJ1-5, with D possibly matching TRBD1 (5 bases). The V end lost 5 bases, the J end lost 1 base, and 12 bases lay between the germline ends. The CDR3 extends over 15 amino acids. The CDR3 DNA is TGTGCCAGCAGTACACAGGTAACCAGCAATCAGCCCCAGCATTTT. As protein: CASSTQVTSNQPQHF.

This clonotype was found a few times. This chain connects TRBV6-6 to TRBJ2-7; D is ambiguous. CDR1 MNHNY and CDR2 SVGAGI come from the germline V gene (reference sequence). Deletions cut 7 bases from V and 7 bases from J, with 17 bases between. The CDR3 is 13 amino acids. CDR3 residues: CASKRYQLDEQYF. The DNA for the CDR3 is TGTGCCAGCAAACGGTATCAGCTAGATGAGCAGTACTTC.

This clonotype has ten or more counts. The chain links TRBV7-2 to TRBJ1-6, with a weak D call TRBD1 (6 bases). Trimming took off 0 bases at V and 5 bases at J, with 8 bases between the two ends. The CDR3 has 15 residues. Per germline, CDR1 SGHTA and CDR2 FQGNSA. CDR3 protein: CASSLAGGNNSPLHF. CDR3 in DNA: TGTGCCAGCAGCTTAGCAGGGGGAAATAATTCACCCCTCCACTTT.

The chain combines TRBV6-5 with TRBJ1-1; no definite D call. The CDR3 has 13 amino acids. CDR1 and CDR2 from the germline V gene are MNHEY and SVGAGI. Trimming left V 4 bases short and J 2 bases short, with 8 bases between. CDR3 region: CASSWEHNTEAFF. CDR3 nucleotides: TGTGCCAGCAGTTGGGAACACAACACTGAAGCTTTCTTT.

This clonotype was observed a handful of times. This chain connects TRBV4-1 to TRBJ2-7; D might be TRBD1 (6 bases). Germline V gene sequence: CDR1 MGHRA, CDR2 YSYEKL. The CDR3 extends over 17 amino acids. The V end lost 2 bases, the J end lost 0 bases, and 17 bases lay between the germline ends. The CDR3 sequence: CASSQHLGTPNSYEQYF. CDR3 sequence (DNA): TGCGCCAGCAGCCAACACCTCGGGACACCGAACTCCTACGAGCAGTACTTC.

This clonotype was found a few times. The chain uses TRBV5-1 and TRBJ2-7; TRBD2 is a possible D gene (5 bases). This CDR3 spans 14 amino acids. Trimming left V 0 bases short and J 6 bases short, with 13 bases between. Looked up from germline, CDR1 is SGHRS and CDR2 is YFSETQ. The CDR3 DNA reads as TGCGCCAGCAGCTTGGATCCGGGGAGCAGCGAGCAGTACGTC. The encoded protein is CASSLDPGSSEQYV.

Here the CDR3 reads CASRAGGREEQFF. DNA for the CDR3: TGTGCCAGCCGAGCGGGGGGCCGAGAAGAGCAGTTCTTC. The rearrangement links TRBV19 to TRBJ2-1, with 9 positions matching TRBD2. V lost 9 bases and J lost 10; bases outside the gene matches: 10. Germline CDR1 and CDR2: LNHDA and SQIVND (reference sequence). The length of the CDR3 is 13 residues.